The 2 T cell receptor beta chains below come from one sample, sequenced in a study of blood T cell repertoires in COVID-19. The assay was immunoSEQ multiplex PCR, and TCRdb's table has in-frame clones only and misses some. The sample has roughly 500,000 clones, approximately 85% seen once. Material for sequencing was peripheral blood. The receptors shown here come from a human donor in a cohort sampled during active COVID-19.

The count of this clone is one. The V and J genes are TRBV29-1 and TRBJ2-5, with TRBD1 matching over 11 bases. This CDR3 comprises 15 residues. V gave up 0 bases and J gave up 2 bases; unmatched junction bases: 2. In germline, CDR1 is SQVTM, CDR2 ANQGSEA. Here the CDR3 reads CSVEEDRGLQETQYF. The DNA of the CDR3 is TGCAGCGTTGAAGAGGACAGGGGGCTACAAGAGACCCAGTACTTC.

The chain is built from TRBV29-1 and TRBJ2-1, with 11 positions matching TRBD2. J was trimmed by 4 bases and V by 7 bases; bases with no gene match: 3. This CDR3 contains 13 residues. Germline V gives CDR1 SQVTM, CDR2 ANQGSEA. The CDR3 sequence is CSAGLAVYNEQFF. CDR3 sequence (DNA): TGCAGCGCGGGACTAGCGGTATACAATGAGCAGTTCTTC.